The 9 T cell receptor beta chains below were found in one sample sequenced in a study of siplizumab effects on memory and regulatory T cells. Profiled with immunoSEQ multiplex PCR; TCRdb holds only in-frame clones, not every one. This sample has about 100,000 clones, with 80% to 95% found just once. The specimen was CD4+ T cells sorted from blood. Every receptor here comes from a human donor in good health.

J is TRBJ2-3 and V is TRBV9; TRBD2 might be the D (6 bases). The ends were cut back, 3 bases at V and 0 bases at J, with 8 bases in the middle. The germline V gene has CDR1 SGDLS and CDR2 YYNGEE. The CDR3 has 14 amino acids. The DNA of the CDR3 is TGTGCCAGCAGCGCGAGCGGGAGCACAGATACGCAGTATTTT. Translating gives CASSASGSTDTQYF. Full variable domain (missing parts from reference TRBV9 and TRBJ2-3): DSGVTQTPKHLITATGQRVTLRCSPRSGDLSVYWYQQSLDQGLQFLIQYYNGEERAKGNILERFSAQQFPDLHSELNLSSLELGDSALYFCASSASGSTDTQYFGPGTRLTVL.

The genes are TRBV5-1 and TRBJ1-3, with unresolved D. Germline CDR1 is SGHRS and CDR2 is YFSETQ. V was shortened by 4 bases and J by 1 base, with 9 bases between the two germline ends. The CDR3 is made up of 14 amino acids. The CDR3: CASSPDRSGNTIYF. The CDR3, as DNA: TGCGCCAGCAGCCCGGACCGATCTGGAAACACCATATATTTT.

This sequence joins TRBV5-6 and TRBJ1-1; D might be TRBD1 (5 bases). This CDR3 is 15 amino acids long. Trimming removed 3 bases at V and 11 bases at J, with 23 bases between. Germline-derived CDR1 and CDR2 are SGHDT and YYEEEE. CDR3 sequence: CASSSRGQGHLAAFF. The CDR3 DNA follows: TGTGCCAGCAGCTCCCGTGGGCAGGGCCATTTGGCGGCTTTCTTT.

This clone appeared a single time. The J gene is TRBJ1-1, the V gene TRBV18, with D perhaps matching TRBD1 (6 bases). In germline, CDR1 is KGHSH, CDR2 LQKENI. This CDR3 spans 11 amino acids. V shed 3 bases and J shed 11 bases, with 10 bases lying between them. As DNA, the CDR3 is TGTGCCAGCTCACCGGGGGGCTTGGCTTTCTTT. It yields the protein CASSPGGLAFF.

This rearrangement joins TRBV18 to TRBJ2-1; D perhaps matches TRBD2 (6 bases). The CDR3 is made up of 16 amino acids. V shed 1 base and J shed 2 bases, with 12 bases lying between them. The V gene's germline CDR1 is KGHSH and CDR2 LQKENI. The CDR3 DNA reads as TGTGCCAGCTCACCACTAGCGGTGAGGGCCTACAATGAGCAGTTCTTC. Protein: CASSPLAVRAYNEQFF.

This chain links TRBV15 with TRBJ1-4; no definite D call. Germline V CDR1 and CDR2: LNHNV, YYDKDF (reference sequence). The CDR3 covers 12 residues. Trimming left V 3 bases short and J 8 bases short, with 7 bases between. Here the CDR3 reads CATSRAAEKLFF. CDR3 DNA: TGTGCCACCAGCAGGGCAGCAGAAAAACTGTTTTTT.

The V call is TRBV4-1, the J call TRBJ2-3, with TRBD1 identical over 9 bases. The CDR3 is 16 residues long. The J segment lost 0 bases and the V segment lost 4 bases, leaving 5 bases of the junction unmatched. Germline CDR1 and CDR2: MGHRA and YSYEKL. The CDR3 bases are TGCGCCAGCAGCCGCCGACAGGGGGGTAGCACAGATACGCAGTATTTT. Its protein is CASSRRQGGSTDTQYF.

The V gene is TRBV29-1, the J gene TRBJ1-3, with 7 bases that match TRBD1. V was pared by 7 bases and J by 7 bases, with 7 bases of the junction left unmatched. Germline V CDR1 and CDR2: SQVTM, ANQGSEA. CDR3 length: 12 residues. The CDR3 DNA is TGCAGCGCACGACAGGGTCTGAACACCATATATTTT. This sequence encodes CSARQGLNTIYF.

The CDR3 nucleotides read TGCGCCAGCGGGGAAGATACGCAGTATTTT. Amino acid sequence: CASGEDTQYF. V is TRBV5-1 and J is TRBJ2-3; D unclear. CDR3 length: 10 amino acids. CDR1 SGHRS and CDR2 YFSETQ come from the germline V gene. With 7 bases removed from V and 5 bases from J, the gap between germline ends came to 5 bases.